These 23 T cell receptor beta chains originate from one sample sequenced in a study of technical replicates of blood from a few donors. TCRdb keeps only in-frame clones here, not all; method: immunoSEQ multiplex PCR. This sample has about 83,000 clones, with 90% to 95% found just once. Material: T cells isolated from PBMCs. Receptors originate from a human donor in good health.

The rearrangement joins TRBV28 to TRBJ1-5; no clear D. CDR1 MDHEN and CDR2 SYDVKM come from the germline V gene. Deletions cut 7 bases from V and 5 bases from J, with 9 bases between. The CDR3 sequence is 12 residues long. The CDR3 reads CASKKEDQPQHF. DNA of the CDR3: TGTGCCAGCAAAAAAGAGGATCAGCCCCAGCATTTT.

This rearrangement joins TRBV10-3 to TRBJ2-1, with 10 bases fitting TRBD1. V was clipped by 7 bases and J by 0 bases; unmatched bases: 3. The CDR3 has 15 residues. CDR1 ENHRY and CDR2 SYGVKD come from the germline V gene. The DNA for the CDR3 is TGTGCCATCATGGGGACAGGGGACTCCTACAATGAGCAGTTCTTC. Translated, it gives CAIMGTGDSYNEQFF.

The CDR3 nucleotides read TGTGCCAGCAGCTTAGCCCTCTCGGAGGAACGCTCCTACAATGAGCAGTTCTTC. Translated, it gives CASSLALSEERSYNEQFF. J is TRBJ2-1 and V is TRBV7-6; possible D gene TRBD2, 5 bases. This CDR3 has 18 amino acids. With 0 bases removed from V and 0 bases from J, the gap between germline ends came to 15 bases. Germline V gives CDR1 SGHVS, CDR2 FNYEAQ.

This chain joins TRBV28 and TRBJ2-4, with D uncertain. Germline V CDR1 and CDR2: MDHEN, SYDVKM. Trimming left V 6 bases short and J 9 bases short, with 21 bases between. CDR3 length: 15 residues. CDR3 sequence: CASSRPAKAQSIQYF. The DNA for the CDR3 is TGTGCCAGCAGCCGCCCCGCTAAAGCGCAGAGCATTCAGTACTTC.

The rearrangement links TRBV5-1 to TRBJ2-1; TRBD2 matches at 7 bases. This CDR3 is 14 amino acids long. J gave up 2 bases and V 2 bases, and 1 base lay outside the gene matches. Germline values: CDR1 SGHRS, CDR2 YFSETQ. CDR3 loop: CASSLLATYNEQFF. Here the CDR3 DNA reads TGCGCCAGCAGCTTACTAGCGACCTACAATGAGCAGTTCTTC.

V is TRBV7-3 and J is TRBJ2-5; D perhaps matches TRBD2 (6 bases). Between the trimmed V and J ends, which lost 5 bases and 2 bases, there was a span of 9 bases. Looked up from germline, CDR1 is SGHTA and CDR2 is FQGTGA. This CDR3 is 13 amino acids long. The CDR3: CASSPGLQETQYF. The CDR3 nucleotides are TGTGCCAGCAGCCCTGGACTACAAGAGACCCAGTACTTC. Complete variable domain (other parts from reference TRBV7-3 and TRBJ2-5): GAGVSQTPSNKVTEKGKYVELRCDPISGHTALYWYRQSLGQGPEFLIYFQGTGAADDSGLPNDRFFAVRPEGSVSTLKIQRTERGDSAVYLCASSPGLQETQYFGPGTRLLVL.

This clone was detected once. This sequence joins TRBV18 and TRBJ1-1, with unresolved D. The CDR3 covers 12 residues. Per germline, CDR1 KGHSH and CDR2 LQKENI. V shed 3 bases and J shed 5 bases, with 7 bases lying between them. This CDR3 is CASSPRRTEAFF. DNA of the CDR3: TGTGCCAGCTCACCGCGTAGAACTGAAGCTTTCTTT.

As DNA, the CDR3 is TGTGCCAGCAGCGTAGTTCCTAGCGGGGGCTCCTACAATGAGCAGTTCTTC. Translation gives CASSVVPSGGSYNEQFF. The rearrangement joins TRBV9 to TRBJ2-1; 10 bases align to TRBD2. Germline trimming cut 0 bases from V and 0 bases from J; bases unmatched to any gene: 3. CDR1 and CDR2 (germline): SGDLS, YYNGEE. This CDR3 region has 17 residues.

The J gene is TRBJ2-2, the V gene TRBV5-4; 10 bases align to TRBD1. CDR3 length equals 14 residues. From germline, CDR1 is SGHNT and CDR2 YYREEE (reference sequence). The V segment lost 10 bases and the J segment 5 bases; nucleotides outside the gene matches: 8. CDR3: CAGARDRGTGELFF. The DNA of the CDR3 is TGTGCCGGGGCCCGGGACAGGGGTACCGGGGAGCTGTTTTTT.

V is TRBV18 and J is TRBJ1-1; D call uncertain. The V end was cut by 2 bases, the J end by 4 bases, with 8 bases between. The CDR3 is 13 amino acids. Germline-derived CDR1 and CDR2 are KGHSH and LQKENI. CDR3 coding DNA: TGTGCCAGCTCACCAACGGTTAGCACTGAAGCTTTCTTT. Its translation: CASSPTVSTEAFF.

This chain joins TRBV10-1 and TRBJ1-1, with D possibly TRBD1 on 5 matching bases. CDR1 and CDR2 from the germline V gene are WNHNN and SYGVQD (reference sequence). V shed 6 bases and J shed 10 bases, with 15 bases lying between them. CDR3 size: 12 residues. In DNA, the CDR3 is TGCGCCAGCAGGCTTCATACGGGGGTAGCTTTCTTT. It codes for CASRLHTGVAFF.

This clone has ten or more counts. The chain recombines TRBV28 with TRBJ1-2, with 9 bases identical to TRBD1. In germline, CDR1 is MDHEN, CDR2 SYDVKM. J gave up 7 bases and V 6 bases, and 15 bases lay outside the gene matches. This CDR3 contains 16 residues. CDR3 sequence reads: CASSYPPGQGFGGYTF. In DNA, the CDR3 is TGTGCCAGCAGCTACCCTCCGGGACAGGGATTCGGTGGCTACACCTTC.

The V gene is TRBV19, the J gene TRBJ2-2; weak D call: TRBD2 (6 bases). Trimming stripped 1 base from V and 0 bases from J, with 6 bases between. Looked up from germline, CDR1 is LNHDA and CDR2 is SQIVND (reference sequence). The CDR3 is 15 residues long. The CDR3 loop reads CASSIGGANTGELFF. In DNA form, the CDR3 reads TGTGCCAGTAGTATAGGGGGGGCGAACACCGGGGAGCTGTTTTTT.

This clone was observed once. This chain uses TRBV19 with TRBJ2-7, with 8 positions matching TRBD1. With V trimmed by 1 base and J by 4 bases, 3 bases remained unmatched. The CDR3 loop spans 14 amino acids. Per germline, CDR1 LNHDA and CDR2 SQIVND (reference sequence). The DNA for the CDR3 is TGTGCCAGTAGTATAGCAGGGGGCGAGTACGAGCAGTACTTC. This codes for CASSIAGGEYEQYF.

The V call is TRBV6-6, the J call TRBJ2-1; 8 positions match TRBD1. Germline assignment: CDR1 MNHNY and CDR2 SVGAGI (reference sequence). The J segment lost 8 bases and the V segment lost 5 bases, leaving 5 bases of the junction unmatched. The CDR3 extends over 13 amino acids. CDR3 in amino acids: CASSLQGGHEQFF. CDR3 nucleotides: TGTGCCAGCAGTCTACAGGGGGGCCATGAGCAGTTCTTC.

V and J are TRBV2 and TRBJ2-7; 11 bases are a match to TRBD1. The trim removed 4 bases at V and 0 bases at J, leaving 14 bases unmatched. CDR3 length: 19 amino acids. Germline loops: CDR1 SNHLY, CDR2 FYNNEI. CDR3 DNA sequence: TGTGCCAGCAGTGCCTCCCTGTGGACAGGGGGCGCGAGCTCCTACGAGCAGTACTTC. This translates into CASSASLWTGGASSYEQYF.

The J gene is TRBJ2-7, the V gene TRBV19; 10 nucleotides line up with TRBD1. The CDR3 sequence is 14 residues long. Germline loops: CDR1 LNHDA, CDR2 SQIVND (reference sequence). The trim removed 9 bases at V and 5 bases at J, leaving 10 bases unmatched. CDR3 region: CASADRGRIHEQYF. DNA of the CDR3: TGTGCCAGCGCAGACAGGGGGCGCATCCACGAGCAGTACTTC.

The rearrangement joins TRBV27 to TRBJ2-5; a possible D gene is TRBD2 (6 bases). The CDR3 sequence is 15 residues long. Germline loops: CDR1 MNHEY, CDR2 SMNVEV (reference sequence). The V gene lost 2 bases and the J gene lost 2 bases, with 12 bases spanning the gap. This CDR3 is CASSLHGRDQETQYF. For the CDR3, the DNA is TGTGCCAGCAGTTTACACGGGAGAGATCAAGAGACCCAGTACTTC.

The table lists this clone with a few counts. The chain links TRBV7-8 to TRBJ2-1, with 11 bases lining up with TRBD2. This CDR3 is built from 15 residues. The germline CDR1 and CDR2 sequences are SGHVS and FQNEAQ. J was trimmed by 8 bases and V by 3 bases; bases with no gene match: 6. The chain's CDR3 is CASSLGGLAGDEQFF. The CDR3 DNA sequence: TGTGCCAGCAGCTTGGGTGGACTAGCGGGTGATGAGCAGTTCTTC. Full variable domain (missing parts from reference TRBV7-8 and TRBJ2-1): GAGVSQSPRYKVAKRGQDVALRCDPISGHVSLFWYQQALGQGPEFLTYFQNEAQLDKSGLPSDRFFAERPEGSVSTLKIQRTQQEDSAVYLCASSLGGLAGDEQFFGPGTRLTVL.

The chain carries TRBV11-2 and TRBJ1-5; 7 bases fit TRBD1. The germline gives CDR1 SGHAT, CDR2 FQNNGV. V lost 2 bases and J lost 2; bases outside the gene matches: 12. The CDR3 loop spans 18 amino acids. This CDR3 reads CASSLLTGACKGNQPQHF. CDR3 in DNA: TGTGCCAGCAGCTTATTAACAGGGGCCTGCAAGGGCAATCAGCCCCAGCATTTT.

The chain is built from TRBV4-2 and TRBJ1-1; D gene uncertain. This CDR3 has 16 amino acids. The ends were cut back, 1 base at V and 4 bases at J, with 16 bases in the middle. The germline gives CDR1 LGHNA, CDR2 YNFKEQ. CDR3 loop: CASSQGPGDTGTEAFF. In DNA, the CDR3 is TGTGCCAGCAGCCAAGGCCCGGGAGATACGGGCACTGAAGCTTTCTTT.

The rearrangement joins TRBV28 to TRBJ2-3; D is perhaps TRBD1 (5 bases). CDR1 is MDHEN, CDR2 SYDVKM, per germline. CDR3 length equals 13 residues. V lost 6 bases, J lost 8 bases, and 15 bases lay in between. The CDR3: CASRPLGVGTQYF. The CDR3 DNA follows: TGTGCCAGCAGGCCTCTAGGGGTCGGTACGCAGTATTTT.

Only one count was recorded for this clone. This chain uses TRBV19 with TRBJ2-1, with a weak D call TRBD1 (5 bases). This CDR3 is built from 13 residues. The V end was cut by 3 bases, the J end by 5 bases, with 8 bases between. Germline V gene lookup returns CDR1 LNHDA and CDR2 SQIVND (reference sequence). The CDR3 loop is CASSMTVDNEQFF. CDR3 DNA sequence: TGTGCCAGTAGTATGACAGTAGACAATGAGCAGTTCTTC.